Listed below are T cell receptor beta chains from one sample, sequenced in a study of T-cell reconstitution after alpha-beta-depleted transplantation in children. Each CDR3 protein is one row after TCRdb ran MiXCR on the PCR reads. In the table there are over 400,000 distinct CDR3 sequences, approximately 41% of which are singletons. The starting material was PBMCs, obtained before TCRalphabeta/CD19-depleted stem cell transplant. Source of these receptors: a girl aged 2-10 years with aplastic anemia, due to receive a stem cell transplant. The CDR3 runs from the conserved cysteine through the conserved F or W. Fields, in order: J gene, D gene, CDR3 length, clone size, V gene, CDR3 protein, CDR3 DNA. D genes are given only for firm matches. Some rows have no size entry. The others give once, few or many, or a class for an expanded clone.

J gene: TRBJ2-7; D gene: NA; CDR3 length: 14; clone size: few; V gene: TRBV16; CDR3 protein: CASSQHQRGYEQYF; CDR3 DNA: TGTGCCAGCAGCCAACATCAAAGGGGTTACGAGCAGTACTTC
J gene: TRBJ2-1; D gene: TRBD2; CDR3 length: 15; clone size: many; V gene: TRBV20-1; CDR3 protein: CSASWPAGEDNEQFF; CDR3 DNA: TGCAGTGCTAGTTGGCCGGCGGGAGAAGACAATGAGCAGTTCTTC
J gene: TRBJ2-5; D gene: NA; CDR3 length: 12; clone size: NA; V gene: TRBV20-1; CDR3 protein: CSAVISDWAQYF; CDR3 DNA: TGCAGTGCGGTTATTAGCGATTGGGCCCAGTACTTC
J gene: TRBJ2-1; D gene: TRBD2; CDR3 length: 15; clone size: NA; V gene: TRBV5-1; CDR3 protein: CASSSGRASYNEQFF; CDR3 DNA: TGCGCCAGCAGCTCCGGGAGGGCCTCCTACAATGAGCAGTTCTTC
J gene: TRBJ2-1; D gene: NA; CDR3 length: 13; clone size: NA; V gene: TRBV5-6; CDR3 protein: CASSLDTPNEQFF; CDR3 DNA: TGTGCCAGCAGCTTGGACACTCCTAATGAGCAGTTCTTC
J gene: TRBJ2-1; D gene: NA; CDR3 length: 13; clone size: NA; V gene: TRBV20-1; CDR3 protein: CSSPPDPYNEQFF; CDR3 DNA: TGCAGTAGCCCTCCGGACCCTTACAATGAGCAGTTCTTC
J gene: TRBJ1-1; D gene: NA; CDR3 length: 18; clone size: NA; V gene: TRBV6-1; CDR3 protein: CASSRTLRGRGVNTEAFF; CDR3 DNA: TGTGCCAGCAGCCGCACTCTCCGGGGCCGGGGGGTGAACACTGAAGCTTTCTTT
J gene: TRBJ2-1; D gene: NA; CDR3 length: 13; clone size: NA; V gene: TRBV20-1; CDR3 protein: CSARRPDYNEQFF; CDR3 DNA: TGCAGTGCTAGGAGACCCGATTACAATGAGCAGTTCTTC
J gene: TRBJ2-5; D gene: TRBD2; CDR3 length: 16; clone size: many; V gene: TRBV9; CDR3 protein: CASSVVGGRAPETQYF; CDR3 DNA: TGTGCCAGCAGCGTAGTTGGCGGGAGGGCCCCCGAGACCCAGTACTTC
J gene: TRBJ2-5; D gene: NA; CDR3 length: 14; clone size: NA; V gene: TRBV5-8; CDR3 protein: CASSLLPTQETQYF; CDR3 DNA: TGTGCCAGCAGCTTGCTTCCGACTCAAGAGACCCAGTACTTC
J gene: TRBJ1-1; D gene: TRBD1; CDR3 length: 16; clone size: NA; V gene: TRBV28; CDR3 protein: CASSLSRDRWNTEAFF; CDR3 DNA: TGTGCCAGCAGTTTATCCCGGGACAGATGGAACACTGAAGCTTTCTTT
J gene: TRBJ1-4; D gene: TRBD1; CDR3 length: 15; clone size: NA; V gene: TRBV7-2; CDR3 protein: CASSLSGTGGEKLFF; CDR3 DNA: TGTGCCAGCAGCTTATCCGGGACAGGGGGTGAAAAACTGTTTTTT
J gene: TRBJ1-2; D gene: TRBD1; CDR3 length: 14; clone size: many; V gene: TRBV28; CDR3 protein: CASSSGQGVYGYTF; CDR3 DNA: TGTGCCAGCAGTTCTGGACAGGGGGTATATGGCTACACCTTC
J gene: TRBJ2-7; D gene: NA; CDR3 length: 13; clone size: NA; V gene: TRBV27; CDR3 protein: CASSPTNSYEQYF; CDR3 DNA: TGTGCCAGCAGTCCCACTAACTCCTACGAGCAGTACTTC
J gene: TRBJ2-2; D gene: NA; CDR3 length: 14; clone size: many; V gene: TRBV6-5; CDR3 protein: CASSFQGRNGELFF; CDR3 DNA: TGTGCCAGCAGTTTTCAGGGGCGCAACGGGGAGCTGTTTTTT
J gene: TRBJ2-7; D gene: NA; CDR3 length: 16; clone size: NA; V gene: TRBV28; CDR3 protein: CASSPRKDRMRYEQYF; CDR3 DNA: TGTGCCAGCAGCCCCAGGAAAGACAGGATGCGCTACGAGCAGTACTTC
J gene: TRBJ2-5; D gene: NA; CDR3 length: 17; clone size: NA; V gene: TRBV12-3/TRBV12-4; CDR3 protein: CASSLDISHAVKETQYF; CDR3 DNA: TGTGCCAGCAGTTTAGACATTTCGCACGCAGTTAAAGAGACCCAGTACTTC
J gene: TRBJ2-7; D gene: NA; CDR3 length: 14; clone size: few; V gene: TRBV6-5; CDR3 protein: CASSSAGTRYEQYF; CDR3 DNA: TGTGCCAGCAGTTCCGCCGGGACACGCTACGAGCAGTACTTC
J gene: TRBJ1-2; D gene: TRBD1; CDR3 length: 17; clone size: NA; V gene: TRBV27; CDR3 protein: CASSPFPGQPFNYGYTF; CDR3 DNA: TGTGCCAGCAGTCCCTTCCCGGGACAGCCGTTTAACTATGGCTACACCTTC
J gene: TRBJ2-7; D gene: TRBD1; CDR3 length: 14; clone size: many; V gene: TRBV20-1; CDR3 protein: CSASGTGVSYEQYF; CDR3 DNA: TGCAGTGCTTCCGGGACAGGGGTCTCCTACGAGCAGTACTTC
J gene: TRBJ2-1; D gene: NA; CDR3 length: 16; clone size: NA; V gene: TRBV4-2; CDR3 protein: CASSQEPRTELKSALF; CDR3 DNA: TGTGCCAGCAGCCAAGAACCCCGGACAGAACTCAAAAGCGCACTCTTC
J gene: TRBJ2-7; D gene: NA; CDR3 length: 14; clone size: once; V gene: TRBV3-1; CDR3 protein: CASSLQGRSYEQYF; CDR3 DNA: TGTGCCAGCAGCCTTCAGGGGCGTTCCTACGAGCAGTACTTC
J gene: TRBJ2-3; D gene: NA; CDR3 length: 12; clone size: NA; V gene: TRBV27; CDR3 protein: CASNGPLGTQYF; CDR3 DNA: TGTGCCAGCAATGGTCCCCTTGGTACGCAGTATTTT
J gene: TRBJ2-7; D gene: TRBD2; CDR3 length: 13; clone size: once; V gene: TRBV20-1; CDR3 protein: CSAQLGGEYEQYF; CDR3 DNA: TGCAGTGCCCAACTCGGGGGGGAATACGAGCAGTACTTC
J gene: TRBJ2-6; D gene: TRBD1; CDR3 length: 15; clone size: NA; V gene: TRBV12-3/TRBV12-4; CDR3 protein: CASRRTGAGANVLTF; CDR3 DNA: TGTGCCAGCAGGCGGACAGGGGCTGGGGCCAACGTCCTGACTTTC
J gene: TRBJ2-7; D gene: TRBD2; CDR3 length: 17; clone size: NA; V gene: TRBV18; CDR3 protein: CASSPRVTSGREGEQYF; CDR3 DNA: TGTGCCAGCTCCCCTAGGGTGACTAGCGGGAGGGAAGGCGAGCAGTACTTC
J gene: TRBJ2-3; D gene: NA; CDR3 length: 14; clone size: once; V gene: TRBV6-2/TRBV6-3; CDR3 protein: CASRRLRSTDTQYF; CDR3 DNA: TGTGCCAGCAGAAGACTACGTAGCACAGATACGCAGTATTTT
J gene: TRBJ2-5; D gene: TRBD2; CDR3 length: 14; clone size: many; V gene: TRBV20-1; CDR3 protein: CSASDPGLQETQYF; CDR3 DNA: TGCAGTGCTAGTGACCCGGGACTACAAGAGACCCAGTACTTC
J gene: TRBJ2-7; D gene: TRBD1; CDR3 length: 14; clone size: NA; V gene: TRBV29-1; CDR3 protein: CSVAAGQGTNEQYF; CDR3 DNA: TGCAGCGTTGCGGCGGGACAGGGGACCAACGAGCAGTACTTC
J gene: TRBJ2-4; D gene: TRBD2; CDR3 length: 19; clone size: NA; V gene: TRBV14; CDR3 protein: CASSTRLAESAGAKNIQYF; CDR3 DNA: TGTGCCAGCAGCACCCGACTAGCGGAGAGCGCAGGGGCCAAAAACATTCAGTACTTC
J gene: TRBJ1-1; D gene: NA; CDR3 length: 11; clone size: NA; V gene: TRBV28; CDR3 protein: CASTGRLEAFF; CDR3 DNA: TGTGCCAGCACAGGCCGCTTAGAAGCTTTCTTT
J gene: TRBJ2-3; D gene: NA; CDR3 length: 15; clone size: few; V gene: TRBV6-2/TRBV6-3; CDR3 protein: CASSYQGASTDTQYF; CDR3 DNA: TGTGCCAGCAGTTACCAGGGCGCGAGCACAGATACGCAGTATTTT
J gene: TRBJ1-4; D gene: NA; CDR3 length: 15; clone size: few; V gene: TRBV5-1; CDR3 protein: CATSRGDSTNEKLFF; CDR3 DNA: TGCGCCACCTCCAGAGGGGATTCAACTAATGAAAAACTGTTTTTT
J gene: TRBJ1-1; D gene: TRBD1; CDR3 length: 15; clone size: few; V gene: TRBV12-3/TRBV12-4; CDR3 protein: CASSSGTGGGTEAFF; CDR3 DNA: TGTGCCAGCAGTTCCGGGACAGGGGGCGGCACTGAAGCTTTCTTT
J gene: TRBJ1-6; D gene: TRBD1; CDR3 length: 15; clone size: few; V gene: TRBV7-2; CDR3 protein: CASSFKGQLNSPLHF; CDR3 DNA: TGTGCCAGCAGCTTTAAGGGACAGTTAAATTCACCCCTCCACTTT
J gene: TRBJ1-5; D gene: NA; CDR3 length: 14; clone size: many; V gene: TRBV11-2; CDR3 protein: CASSLNREGQPQHF; CDR3 DNA: TGTGCCAGCAGCTTAAACAGGGAAGGGCAGCCCCAGCATTTT
J gene: TRBJ2-3; D gene: NA; CDR3 length: 15; clone size: NA; V gene: TRBV20-1; CDR3 protein: CSARDRGQARDTQYF; CDR3 DNA: TGCAGTGCTAGAGATCGGGGGCAGGCTCGGGATACGCAGTATTTT
J gene: TRBJ2-3; D gene: NA; CDR3 length: 13; clone size: NA; V gene: TRBV28; CDR3 protein: CASSFIPGDTQYF; CDR3 DNA: TGTGCCAGCAGTTTTATACCCGGAGATACGCAGTATTTT
J gene: TRBJ2-3; D gene: TRBD2; CDR3 length: 13; clone size: NA; V gene: TRBV29-1; CDR3 protein: CSVDGGAGDTQYF; CDR3 DNA: TGCAGCGTCGACGGGGGGGCAGGAGATACGCAGTATTTT
J gene: TRBJ2-5; D gene: NA; CDR3 length: 15; clone size: NA; V gene: TRBV12-3/TRBV12-4; CDR3 protein: CASSLYSSNQETQYF; CDR3 DNA: TGTGCCAGCAGTTTATATAGCAGCAACCAAGAGACCCAGTACTTC
J gene: TRBJ2-3; D gene: TRBD1; CDR3 length: 17; clone size: NA; V gene: TRBV10-3; CDR3 protein: CAISAPRAGGKTDTQYF; CDR3 DNA: TGTGCCATCAGTGCCCCTCGTGCAGGGGGCAAAACAGATACGCAGTATTTT
J gene: TRBJ2-7; D gene: NA; CDR3 length: 16; clone size: few; V gene: TRBV6-5; CDR3 protein: CASSYSSLQGYYEQYF; CDR3 DNA: TGTGCCAGCAGTTACTCCTCTCTTCAGGGGTACTACGAGCAGTACTTC
J gene: TRBJ1-3; D gene: NA; CDR3 length: 13; clone size: many; V gene: TRBV12-3/TRBV12-4; CDR3 protein: CASSQTERNTIYF; CDR3 DNA: TGTGCCAGCAGCCAGACAGAGCGAAACACCATATATTTT
J gene: TRBJ2-1; D gene: NA; CDR3 length: 15; clone size: few; V gene: TRBV20-1; CDR3 protein: CSASGVGGGYNEQFF; CDR3 DNA: TGCAGTGCTAGCGGGGTAGGAGGAGGTTACAATGAGCAGTTCTTC
J gene: TRBJ2-3; D gene: TRBD1; CDR3 length: 17; clone size: few; V gene: TRBV5-1; CDR3 protein: CASSYWRGQGSTDTQYF; CDR3 DNA: TGCGCCAGCAGCTATTGGAGGGGACAGGGGAGCACAGATACGCAGTATTTT
J gene: TRBJ2-7; D gene: NA; CDR3 length: 14; clone size: many; V gene: TRBV14; CDR3 protein: CASSRSLVRDEQYF; CDR3 DNA: TGTGCCAGCAGCCGATCCCTAGTCCGGGACGAGCAGTACTTC
J gene: TRBJ2-1; D gene: TRBD2; CDR3 length: 14; clone size: NA; V gene: TRBV29-1; CDR3 protein: CSVAGLNTNNEQFF; CDR3 DNA: TGCAGCGTCGCGGGACTAAATACCAACAATGAGCAGTTCTTC
J gene: TRBJ1-2; D gene: NA; CDR3 length: 14; clone size: NA; V gene: TRBV12-3/TRBV12-4; CDR3 protein: CASSRPDSNYGYTF; CDR3 DNA: TGTGCCAGCAGCCGACCGGACAGTAACTATGGCTACACCTTC
J gene: TRBJ2-5; D gene: TRBD2; CDR3 length: 16; clone size: NA; V gene: TRBV7-8; CDR3 protein: CASSLRRLAAEETQYF; CDR3 DNA: TGTGCCAGCAGCTTACGGAGACTAGCGGCGGAAGAGACCCAGTACTTC
J gene: TRBJ2-1; D gene: NA; CDR3 length: 13; clone size: many; V gene: TRBV11-2; CDR3 protein: CASSPVGYNEQFF; CDR3 DNA: TGTGCCAGCAGCCCCGTGGGGTACAATGAGCAGTTCTTC
J gene: TRBJ2-1; D gene: TRBD2; CDR3 length: 15; clone size: few; V gene: TRBV20-1; CDR3 protein: CSAIRTRTPINEQFF; CDR3 DNA: TGCAGTGCTATAAGGACTAGAACCCCCATCAATGAGCAGTTCTTC
J gene: TRBJ2-5; D gene: NA; CDR3 length: 14; clone size: many; V gene: TRBV20-1; CDR3 protein: CSASGANLQETQYF; CDR3 DNA: TGCAGTGCTAGTGGAGCAAACCTTCAAGAGACCCAGTACTTC
J gene: TRBJ2-1; D gene: NA; CDR3 length: 15; clone size: NA; V gene: TRBV27; CDR3 protein: CASSRPLSSYNEQFF; CDR3 DNA: TGTGCCAGCAGTAGACCGCTGAGCTCCTACAATGAGCAGTTCTTC